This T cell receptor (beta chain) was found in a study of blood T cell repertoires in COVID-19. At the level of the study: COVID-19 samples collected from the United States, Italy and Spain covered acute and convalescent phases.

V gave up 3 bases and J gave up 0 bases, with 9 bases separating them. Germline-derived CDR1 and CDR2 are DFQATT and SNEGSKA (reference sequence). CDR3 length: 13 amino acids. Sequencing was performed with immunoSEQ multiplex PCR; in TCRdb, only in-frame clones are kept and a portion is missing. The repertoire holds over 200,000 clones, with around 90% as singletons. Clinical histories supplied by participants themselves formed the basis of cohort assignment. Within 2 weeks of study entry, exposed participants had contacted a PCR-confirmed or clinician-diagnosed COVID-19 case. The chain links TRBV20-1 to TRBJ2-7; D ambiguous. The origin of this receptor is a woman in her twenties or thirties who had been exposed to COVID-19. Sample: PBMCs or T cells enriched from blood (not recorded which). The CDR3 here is CSASSGDSYEQYF. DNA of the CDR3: TGCAGTGCTAGTTCAGGTGACTCCTACGAGCAGTACTTC.